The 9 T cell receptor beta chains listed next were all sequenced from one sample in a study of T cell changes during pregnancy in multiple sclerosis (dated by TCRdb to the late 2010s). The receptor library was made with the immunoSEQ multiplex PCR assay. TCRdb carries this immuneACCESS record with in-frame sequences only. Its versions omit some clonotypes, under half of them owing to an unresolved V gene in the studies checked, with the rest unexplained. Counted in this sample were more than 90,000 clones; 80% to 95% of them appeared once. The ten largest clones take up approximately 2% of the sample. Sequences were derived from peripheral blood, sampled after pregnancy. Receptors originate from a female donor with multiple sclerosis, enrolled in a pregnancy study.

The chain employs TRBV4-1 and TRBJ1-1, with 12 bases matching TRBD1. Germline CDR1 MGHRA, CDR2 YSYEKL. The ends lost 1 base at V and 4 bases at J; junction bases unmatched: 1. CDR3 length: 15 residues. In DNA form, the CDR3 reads TGCGCCAGCAGCCAAGGGGACAGGGGGCTCACTGAAGCTTTCTTT. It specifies CASSQGDRGLTEAFF.

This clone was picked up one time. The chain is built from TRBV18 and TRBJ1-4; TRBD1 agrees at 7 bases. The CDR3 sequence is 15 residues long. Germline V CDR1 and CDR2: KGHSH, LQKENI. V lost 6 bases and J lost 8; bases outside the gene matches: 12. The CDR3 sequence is CASSPTDRVGEKLFF. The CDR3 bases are TGTGCCAGCTCCCCAACCGACAGGGTCGGCGAAAAACTGTTTTTT.

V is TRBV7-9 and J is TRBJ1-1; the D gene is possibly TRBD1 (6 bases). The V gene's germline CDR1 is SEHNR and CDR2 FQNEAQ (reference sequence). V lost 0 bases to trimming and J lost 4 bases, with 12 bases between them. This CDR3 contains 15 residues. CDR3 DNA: TGTGCCAGCAGCTTAGCCGGGACACCTACCACTGAAGCTTTCTTT. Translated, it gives CASSLAGTPTTEAFF.

CDR3 in amino acids: CASSVGIQGIDTQYF. CDR3 sequence (DNA): TGTGCCAGCAGCGTAGGGATACAGGGAATAGATACGCAGTATTTT. V gene TRBV9 combines with J gene TRBJ2-3; possibly TRBD1 for D (6 bases). V was pared by 0 bases and J by 5 bases, with 13 bases between. This CDR3 has 15 amino acids. Germline assignment: CDR1 SGDLS and CDR2 YYNGEE.

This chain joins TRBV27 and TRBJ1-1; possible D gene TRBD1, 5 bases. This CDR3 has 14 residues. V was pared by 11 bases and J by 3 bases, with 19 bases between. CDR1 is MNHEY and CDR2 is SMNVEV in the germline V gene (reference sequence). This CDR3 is CARSSQGVHTEAFF. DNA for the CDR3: TGTGCCCGCTCCTCTCAGGGTGTTCACACTGAAGCTTTCTTT.

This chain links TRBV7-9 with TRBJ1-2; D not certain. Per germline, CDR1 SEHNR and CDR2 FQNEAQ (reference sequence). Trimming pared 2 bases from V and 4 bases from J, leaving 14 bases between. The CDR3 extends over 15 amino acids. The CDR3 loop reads CASSLSAGESYGYTF. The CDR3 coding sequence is TGTGCCAGCAGCTTAAGTGCTGGGGAGAGCTATGGCTACACCTTC.

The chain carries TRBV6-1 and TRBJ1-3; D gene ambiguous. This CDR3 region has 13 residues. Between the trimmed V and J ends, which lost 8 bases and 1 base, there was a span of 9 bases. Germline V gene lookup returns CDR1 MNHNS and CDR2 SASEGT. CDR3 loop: CASYFHSGNTIYF. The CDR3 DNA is TGTGCCAGCTACTTTCATTCTGGAAACACCATATATTTT.

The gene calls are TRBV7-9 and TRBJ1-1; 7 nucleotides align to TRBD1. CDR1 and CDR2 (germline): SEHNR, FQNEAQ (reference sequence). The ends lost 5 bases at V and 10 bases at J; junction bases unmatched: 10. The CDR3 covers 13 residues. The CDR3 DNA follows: TGTGCCAGCAGCGCAGGGACAGCCGGAAGAGCTTTCTTT. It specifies CASSAGTAGRAFF.

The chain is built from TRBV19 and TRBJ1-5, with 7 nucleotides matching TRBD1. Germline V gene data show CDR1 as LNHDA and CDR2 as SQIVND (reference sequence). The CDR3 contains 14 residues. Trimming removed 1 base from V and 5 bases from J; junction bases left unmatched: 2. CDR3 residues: CASSIAGGDQPQHF. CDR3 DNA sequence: TGTGCCAGTAGTATAGCAGGGGGAGATCAGCCCCAGCATTTT.